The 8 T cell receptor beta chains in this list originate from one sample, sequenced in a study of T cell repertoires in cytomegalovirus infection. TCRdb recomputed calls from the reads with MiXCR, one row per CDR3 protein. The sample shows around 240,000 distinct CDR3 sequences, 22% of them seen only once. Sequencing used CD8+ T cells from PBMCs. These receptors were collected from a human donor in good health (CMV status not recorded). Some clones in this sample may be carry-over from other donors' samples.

This CDR3 is CASSLSGQGAVNEQFF. In DNA, the CDR3 is TGTGCCAGCAGTTTATCGGGGCAGGGGGCGGTCAATGAGCAGTTCTTC. The chain combines TRBV27 with TRBJ2-1, with TRBD1 matching over 8 bases. CDR1 and CDR2 (germline): MNHEY, SMNVEV (reference sequence). V was clipped by 0 bases and J by 6 bases; unmatched bases: 7. This CDR3 comprises 16 residues.

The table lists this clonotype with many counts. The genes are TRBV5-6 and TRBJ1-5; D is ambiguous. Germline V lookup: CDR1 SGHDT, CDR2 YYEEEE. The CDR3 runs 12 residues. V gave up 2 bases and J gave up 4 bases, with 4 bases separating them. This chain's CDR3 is CASSFYNQPQHF. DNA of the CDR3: TGTGCCAGCAGCTTCTATAATCAGCCCCAGCATTTT.

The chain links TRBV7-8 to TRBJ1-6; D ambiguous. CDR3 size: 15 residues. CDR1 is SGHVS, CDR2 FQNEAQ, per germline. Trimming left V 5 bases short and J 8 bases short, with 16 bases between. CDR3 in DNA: TGTGCCAGCAGCCCCTCCGACTCCGACTATTCACCCCTCCACTTT. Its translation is CASSPSDSDYSPLHF. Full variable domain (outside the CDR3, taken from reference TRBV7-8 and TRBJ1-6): GAGVSQSPRYKVAKRGQDVALRCDPISGHVSLFWYQQALGQGPEFLTYFQNEAQLDKSGLPSDRFFAERPEGSVSTLKIQRTQQEDSAVYLCASSPSDSDYSPLHFGNGTRLTVT.

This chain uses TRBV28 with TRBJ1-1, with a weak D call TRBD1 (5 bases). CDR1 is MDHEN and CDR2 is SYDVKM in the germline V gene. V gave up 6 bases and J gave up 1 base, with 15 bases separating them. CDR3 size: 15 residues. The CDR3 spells CASRSRGQGNTEAFF. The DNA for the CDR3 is TGTGCCAGCAGGTCCCGGGGCCAGGGGAACACTGAAGCTTTCTTT. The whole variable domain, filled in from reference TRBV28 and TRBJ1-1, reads DVKVTQSSRYLVKRTGEKVFLECVQDMDHENMFWYRQDPGLGLRLIYFSYDVKMKEKGDIPEGYSVSREKKERFSLILESASTNQTSMYLCASRSRGQGNTEAFFGQGTRLTVV.

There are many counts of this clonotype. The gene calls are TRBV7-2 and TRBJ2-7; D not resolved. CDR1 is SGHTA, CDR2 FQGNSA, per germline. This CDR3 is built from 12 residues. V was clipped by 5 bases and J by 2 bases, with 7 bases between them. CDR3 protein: CASSPPAYEQYF. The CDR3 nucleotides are TGTGCCAGCAGCCCCCCCGCCTACGAGCAGTACTTC.

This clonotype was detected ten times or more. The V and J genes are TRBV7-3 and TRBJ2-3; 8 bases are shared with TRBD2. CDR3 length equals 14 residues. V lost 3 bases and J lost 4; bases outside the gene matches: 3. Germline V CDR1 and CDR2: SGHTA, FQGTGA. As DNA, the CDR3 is TGTGCCAGCAGCTTTGCGGGGGGCTCAGATACGCAGTATTTT. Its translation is CASSFAGGSDTQYF.

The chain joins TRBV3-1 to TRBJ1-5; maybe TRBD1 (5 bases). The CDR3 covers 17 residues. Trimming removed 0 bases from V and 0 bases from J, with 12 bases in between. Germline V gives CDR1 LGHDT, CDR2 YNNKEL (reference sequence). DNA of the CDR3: TGTGCCAGCAGCCAAGATATTGGGGACTATAGCAATCAGCCCCAGCATTTT. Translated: CASSQDIGDYSNQPQHF.

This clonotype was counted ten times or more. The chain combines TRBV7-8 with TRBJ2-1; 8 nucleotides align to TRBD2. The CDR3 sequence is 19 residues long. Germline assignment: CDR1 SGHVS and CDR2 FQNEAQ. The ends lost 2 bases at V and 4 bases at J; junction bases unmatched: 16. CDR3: CASSLFLAGTPAYYNEQFF. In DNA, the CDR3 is TGTGCCAGCAGCTTATTCTTAGCGGGGACGCCTGCTTATTACAATGAGCAGTTCTTC. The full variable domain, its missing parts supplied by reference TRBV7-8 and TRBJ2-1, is GAGVSQSPRYKVAKRGQDVALRCDPISGHVSLFWYQQALGQGPEFLTYFQNEAQLDKSGLPSDRFFAERPEGSVSTLKIQRTQQEDSAVYLCASSLFLAGTPAYYNEQFFGPGTRLTVL.